This T cell receptor beta chain came from a study of shared clonotypes between healthy human individuals. Healthy HIV-negative adults without recent acute infections or vaccinations served as donors. Every donor, a Caucasian adult, lived in Nashville, Tennessee. Produced via immunoSEQ multiplex PCR; TCRdb's table is partial and in-frame only. Among 550,000 to 700,000 clones listed, 73% were seen once. A few counts support this clone. Germline V gene lookup returns CDR1 ENHRY and CDR2 SYGVKD. Trimming left V 6 bases short and J 1 base short, with 9 bases between. The CDR3 has 13 residues. The clonotype comes from a woman aged 25 to 39 in good health. V usage is TRBV10-3 and J usage is TRBJ1-1; D remains unclear. The source material was memory CD4+ T cells sorted from blood. Noted subset: CD45RA-negative fraction. The CDR3 DNA follows: TGTGCCATCAGACCCGCGTCGAACACTGAAGCTTTCTTT. Its protein is CAIRPASNTEAFF.